Following are 5 T cell receptor beta chains from one sample sequenced in a study of human T cells and chemical hapten exposure. As to time point: patch test 3, about 24 weeks after DPC sensitization. Treatment here: therapeutic diphenylcyclopropenone sensitization with weekly scalp DPC. TCRdb re-analysed the RACE reads in MiXCR, keeping a single row per CDR3 protein. The table shows 80,000 to 100,000 distinct CDR3 sequences, with approximately 11% occurring only once. The source material was whole blood, sampled in connection with sensitization to the hapten diphenylcyclopropenone (DPC). Receptor source: a woman aged 30 to 39 with alopecia areata. Some clones in this sample may be carry-over from other donors' samples.

This clonotype has at least ten counts. This chain links TRBV11-2 with TRBJ2-3; D is tentatively TRBD1 or TRBD2 (5 bases each). The CDR3 is 16 residues long. The V end was cut by 1 base, the J end by 2 bases, with 13 bases between. The germline CDR1 and CDR2 sequences are SGHAT and FQNNGV. The CDR3 DNA is TGTGCCAGCAGCTTAGGAACAGCGGACATCACAGATACGCAGTATTTT. Its translation is CASSLGTADITDTQYF.

This clonotype has only a few counts. The rearrangement uses TRBV9 and TRBJ1-4; D gene unclear. The ends were cut back, 3 bases at V and 3 bases at J, with 9 bases in the middle. CDR1 is SGDLS, CDR2 YYNGEE, per germline. The CDR3 covers 14 residues. As DNA, the CDR3 is TGTGCCAGCAGCGGGGTAGGGCCTAATGAAAAACTGTTTTTT. This gives the protein CASSGVGPNEKLFF.

This clonotype occurred many times. The CDR3 bases are TGTGCCAGCAGCCAACCGCATTCGGGGGGGACTGAAGCTTTCTTT. The encoded protein is CASSQPHSGGTEAFF. The V and J genes are TRBV3-1 and TRBJ1-1; D possibly corresponds to TRBD1 (5 bases). Germline CDR1 and CDR2: LGHDT and YNNKEL (reference sequence). The CDR3 loop spans 15 amino acids. V was shortened by 2 bases and J by 5 bases, with 15 bases between the two germline ends. Variable domain in full (rest from reference TRBV3-1 and TRBJ1-1): DTAVSQTPKYLVTQMGNDKSIKCEQNLGHDTMYWYKQDSKKFLKIMFSYNNKELIINETVPNRFSPKSPDKAHLNLHINSLELGDSAVYFCASSQPHSGGTEAFFGQGTRLTVV.

This clonotype was seen repeatedly, ten times or more. The chain carries TRBV7-2 and TRBJ2-7; TRBD2 matches 8 bases. From germline, CDR1 is SGHTA and CDR2 FQGNSA. Germline trimming cut 3 bases from V and 5 bases from J; bases unmatched to any gene: 6. This CDR3 region has 14 residues. CDR3 coding DNA: TGTGCCAGCAGCTTCTTCGGGACTAGAAACGAGCAGTACTTC. Its protein product is CASSFFGTRNEQYF.

The table lists this clonotype with many counts. The rearrangement joins TRBV10-3 to TRBJ2-1; D ambiguous. Germline V gene sequence: CDR1 ENHRY, CDR2 SYGVKD. V was cut by 9 bases and J by 8 bases, with 20 bases left in between. The CDR3 extends over 14 amino acids. The CDR3 spells CAIRSGQDGDEQFF. The CDR3 DNA follows: TGTGCCATTCGGTCGGGCCAAGACGGAGATGAGCAGTTCTTC.